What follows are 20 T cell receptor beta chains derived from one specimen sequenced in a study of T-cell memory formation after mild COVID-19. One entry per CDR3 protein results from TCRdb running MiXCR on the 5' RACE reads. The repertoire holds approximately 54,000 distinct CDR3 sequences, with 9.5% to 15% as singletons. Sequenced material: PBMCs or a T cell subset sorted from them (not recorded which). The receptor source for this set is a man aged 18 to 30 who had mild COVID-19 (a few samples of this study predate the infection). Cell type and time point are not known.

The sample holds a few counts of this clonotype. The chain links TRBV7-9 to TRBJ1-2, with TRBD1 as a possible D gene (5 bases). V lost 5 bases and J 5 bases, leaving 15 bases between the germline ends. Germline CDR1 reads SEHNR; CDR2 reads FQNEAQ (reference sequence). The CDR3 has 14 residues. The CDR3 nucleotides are TGTGCCAGCAGCCTCCCGGGGGGATATTATGGCTACACCTTC. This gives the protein CASSLPGGYYGYTF.

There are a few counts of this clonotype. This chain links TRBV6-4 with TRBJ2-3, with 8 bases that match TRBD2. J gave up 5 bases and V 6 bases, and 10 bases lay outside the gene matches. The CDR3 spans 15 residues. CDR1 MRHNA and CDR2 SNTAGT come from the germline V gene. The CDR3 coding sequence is TGTGCCAGCAGCGCGGGGCGGGGGGCCGTAGATACGCAGTATTTT. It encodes CASSAGRGAVDTQYF.

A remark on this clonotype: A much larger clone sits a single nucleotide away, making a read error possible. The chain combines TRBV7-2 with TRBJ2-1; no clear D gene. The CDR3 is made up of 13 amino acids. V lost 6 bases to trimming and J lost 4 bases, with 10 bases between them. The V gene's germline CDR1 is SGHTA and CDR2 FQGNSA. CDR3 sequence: CASSPYVYNEQFF. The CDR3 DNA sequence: TGTGCCAGCAGTCCGTACGTGTACAATGAGCAGTTCTTC.

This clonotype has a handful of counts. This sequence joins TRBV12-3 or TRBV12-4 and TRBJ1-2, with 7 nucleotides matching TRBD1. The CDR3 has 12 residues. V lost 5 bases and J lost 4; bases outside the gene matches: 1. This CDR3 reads CASSNRGYGYTF. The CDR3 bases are TGTGCCAGCAGTAACAGGGGCTATGGCTACACCTTC.

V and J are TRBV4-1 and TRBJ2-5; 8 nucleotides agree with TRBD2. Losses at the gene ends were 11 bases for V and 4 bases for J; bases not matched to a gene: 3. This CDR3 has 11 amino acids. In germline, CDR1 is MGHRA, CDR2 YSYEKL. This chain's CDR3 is CASGGRETQYF. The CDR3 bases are TGCGCCTCGGGGGGGAGAGAGACCCAGTACTTC.

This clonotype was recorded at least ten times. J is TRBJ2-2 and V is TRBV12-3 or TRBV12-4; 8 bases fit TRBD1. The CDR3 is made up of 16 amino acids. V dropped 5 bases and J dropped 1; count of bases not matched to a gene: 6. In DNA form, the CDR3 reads TGTGCCAGCAGTCCATGGGGACAGGTGAACACCGGGGAGCTGTTTTTT. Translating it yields CASSPWGQVNTGELFF.

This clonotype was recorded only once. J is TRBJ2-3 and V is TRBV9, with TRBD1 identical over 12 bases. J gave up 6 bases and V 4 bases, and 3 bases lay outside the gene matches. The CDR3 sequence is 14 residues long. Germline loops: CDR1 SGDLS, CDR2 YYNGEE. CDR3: CASSTGTGGDTQYF. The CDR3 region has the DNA TGTGCCAGCAGCACCGGGACAGGGGGCGATACGCAGTATTTT.

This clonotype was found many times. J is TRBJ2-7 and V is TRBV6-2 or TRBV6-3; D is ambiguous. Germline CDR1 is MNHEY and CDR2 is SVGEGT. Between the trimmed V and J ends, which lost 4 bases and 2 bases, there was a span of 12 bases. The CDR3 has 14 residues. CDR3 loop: CASSSYMVPYEQYV. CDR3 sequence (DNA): TGTGCCAGCAGTTCATACATGGTTCCCTACGAGCAGTACGTC.

CDR3 sequence: CASSPPGGGTGNTIYF. CDR3 sequence (DNA): TGTGCCAGCTCACCACCAGGAGGGGGAACTGGAAACACCATATATTTT. The chain couples TRBV18 to TRBJ1-3, with D tentatively TRBD1 (6 bases). The germline CDR1 and CDR2 sequences are KGHSH and LQKENI. With 0 bases removed from V and 2 bases from J, the gap between germline ends came to 11 bases. The CDR3 spans 16 residues.

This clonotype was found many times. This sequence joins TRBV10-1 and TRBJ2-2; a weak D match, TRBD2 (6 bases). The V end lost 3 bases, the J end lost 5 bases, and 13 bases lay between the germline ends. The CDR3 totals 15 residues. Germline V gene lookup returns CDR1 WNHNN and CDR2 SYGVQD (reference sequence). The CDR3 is CASSDAGSRTGELFF. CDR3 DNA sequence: TGCGCCAGCAGTGACGCGGGATCTCGGACCGGGGAGCTGTTTTTT.

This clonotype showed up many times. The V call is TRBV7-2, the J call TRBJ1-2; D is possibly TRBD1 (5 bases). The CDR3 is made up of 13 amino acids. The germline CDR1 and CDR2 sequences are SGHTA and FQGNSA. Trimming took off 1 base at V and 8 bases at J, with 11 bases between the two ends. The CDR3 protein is CASSLGPGDGYTF. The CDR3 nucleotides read TGTGCCAGCAGCTTAGGACCCGGGGACGGCTACACCTTC.

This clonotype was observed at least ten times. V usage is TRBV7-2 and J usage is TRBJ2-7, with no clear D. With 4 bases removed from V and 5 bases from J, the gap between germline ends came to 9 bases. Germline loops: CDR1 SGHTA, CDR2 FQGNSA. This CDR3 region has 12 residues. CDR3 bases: TGTGCCAGCAGCTCCGGGTTTGACGAGCAGTACTTC. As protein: CASSSGFDEQYF.

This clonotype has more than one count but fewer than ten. The CDR3 nucleotides are TGTGCCAGCAGTTTAGCGGGGGGGATTTTGAACACTGAAGCTTTCTTT. This sequence encodes CASSLAGGILNTEAFF. This chain links TRBV12-3 or TRBV12-4 with TRBJ1-1; D may be TRBD1 (5 bases). This CDR3 is 16 amino acids long. The V end lost 0 bases, the J end lost 0 bases, and 11 bases lay between the germline ends.

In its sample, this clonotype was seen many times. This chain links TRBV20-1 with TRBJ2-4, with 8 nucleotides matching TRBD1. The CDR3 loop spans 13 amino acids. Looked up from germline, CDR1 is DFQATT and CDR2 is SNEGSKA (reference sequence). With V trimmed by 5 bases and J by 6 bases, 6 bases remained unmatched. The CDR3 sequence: CSAPRTGINIQYF. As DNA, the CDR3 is TGCAGTGCTCCCCGGACAGGGATAAACATTCAGTACTTC.

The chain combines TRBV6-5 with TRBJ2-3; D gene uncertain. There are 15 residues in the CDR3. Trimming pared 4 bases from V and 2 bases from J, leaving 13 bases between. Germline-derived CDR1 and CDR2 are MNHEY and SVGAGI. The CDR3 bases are TGTGCCAGCAGTTCGAAGGGCAGTCCCACAGATACGCAGTATTTT. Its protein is CASSSKGSPTDTQYF.

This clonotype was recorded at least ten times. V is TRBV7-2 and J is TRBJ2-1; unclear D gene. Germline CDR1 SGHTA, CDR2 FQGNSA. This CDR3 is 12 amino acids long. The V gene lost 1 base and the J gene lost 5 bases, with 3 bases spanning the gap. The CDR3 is CASSLVDNEQFF. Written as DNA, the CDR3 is TGTGCCAGCAGCTTAGTCGACAATGAGCAGTTCTTC. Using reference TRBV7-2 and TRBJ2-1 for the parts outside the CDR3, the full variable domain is GAGVSQSPSNKVTEKGKDVELRCDPISGHTALYWYRQSLGQGLEFLIYFQGNSAPDKSGLPSDRFSAERTGGSVSTLTIQRTQQEDSAVYLCASSLVDNEQFFGPGTRLTVL.

The CDR3 reads CASSLGGAGMNTEAFF. CDR3 nucleotides: TGTGCCAGCAGCTTAGGGGGTGCGGGCATGAACACTGAAGCTTTCTTT. The rearrangement joins TRBV7-2 to TRBJ1-1, with D unresolved. Trimming took 1 base from V and 0 from J, leaving 12 bases between them. In germline, CDR1 is SGHTA, CDR2 FQGNSA. This CDR3 has 16 residues.

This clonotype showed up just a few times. The CDR3: CASSPYRDPAFF. CDR3 coding DNA: TGTGCCAGCAGCCCCTACAGGGATCCAGCTTTCTTT. This chain links TRBV2 with TRBJ1-1; tentative D call: TRBD1 (6 bases). The V end lost 6 bases, the J end lost 10 bases, and 15 bases lay between the germline ends. Germline loops: CDR1 SNHLY, CDR2 FYNNEI. This CDR3 has 12 residues.

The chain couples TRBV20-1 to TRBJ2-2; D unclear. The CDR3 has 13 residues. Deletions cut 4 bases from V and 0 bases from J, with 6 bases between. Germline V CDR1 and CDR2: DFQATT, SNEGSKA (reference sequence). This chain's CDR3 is CSATSANTGELFF. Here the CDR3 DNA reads TGCAGTGCTACCTCCGCGAACACCGGGGAGCTGTTTTTT.

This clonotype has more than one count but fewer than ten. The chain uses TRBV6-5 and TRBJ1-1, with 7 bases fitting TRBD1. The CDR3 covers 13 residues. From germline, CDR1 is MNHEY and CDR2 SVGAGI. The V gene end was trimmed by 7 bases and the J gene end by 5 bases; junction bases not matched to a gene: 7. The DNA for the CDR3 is TGTGCCAGCATTCTACCGGGACAGACTGAAGCTTTCTTT. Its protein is CASILPGQTEAFF.